The clone carrying this TCR beta chain has at least ten counts. Its antigen is currently unknown. This specimen comes from a study of identical twins. The CDR3 contains 13 residues. Germline V CDR1 and CDR2: DFQATT, SNEGSKA (reference sequence). V gave up 4 bases and J gave up 3 bases, with 9 bases separating them. Whole-study results and caveats: High-abundance cord blood beta clonotypes had fewer insertions; memory repertoires showed none. Zero-insertion analyses were open to partial confounding by invariant MAIT and iNKT cells.

Addition of a universal primer site occurred through template switching, and cDNA carried unique molecular identifiers. MiXCR was run by TCRdb on the 5' RACE reads, yielding one entry per CDR3 protein. The sample has 310,000 or so distinct CDR3 sequences, about 8.9% seen once. The same specimen was also included in a second study, on yellow fever vaccine responses in identical twins.

The sequencing input was memory (CD45RO+) T cells sorted from blood. This receptor was identified in a young woman in good health. The genes are TRBV20-1 and TRBJ2-2; a weak D match, TRBD1 (6 bases). The CDR3 region has the DNA TGCAGTGCTAAACAGGGTTACACCGGGGAGCTGTTTTTT. Encoded protein: CSAKQGYTGELFF.